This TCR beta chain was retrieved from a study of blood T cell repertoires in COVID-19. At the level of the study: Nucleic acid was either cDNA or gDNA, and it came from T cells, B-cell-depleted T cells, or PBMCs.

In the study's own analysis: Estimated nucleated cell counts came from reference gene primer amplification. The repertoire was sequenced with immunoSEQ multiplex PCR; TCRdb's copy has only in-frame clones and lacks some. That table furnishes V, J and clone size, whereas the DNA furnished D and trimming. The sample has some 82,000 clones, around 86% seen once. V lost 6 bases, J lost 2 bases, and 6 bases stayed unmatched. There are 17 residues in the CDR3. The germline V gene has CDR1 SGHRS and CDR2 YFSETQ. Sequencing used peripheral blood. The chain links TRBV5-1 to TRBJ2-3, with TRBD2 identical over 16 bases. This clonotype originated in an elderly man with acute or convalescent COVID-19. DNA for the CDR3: TGCGCCAGCACCGGGACTAGCGGGAGGGCCTCCACAGATACGCAGTATTTT. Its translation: CASTGTSGRASTDTQYF.